This passage covers 24 T cell receptor beta chains from one sample sequenced in a study of cytomegalovirus exposure and HLA in healthy donors. PCR employed 60 Vbeta and 13 Jbeta primers. Sequenced by immunoSEQ multiplex PCR; TCRdb stores in-frame clones only, minus some. The sample includes about 37,000 clones, about four fifths of them seen just once. Sequencing used PBMCs. Receptors originate from a woman aged 40-49 years in good health and CMV-seronegative.

The chain joins TRBV6-1 to TRBJ1-6; D gene ambiguous. Germline lookup yields CDR1 MNHNS and CDR2 SASEGT. This CDR3 has 13 amino acids. The V gene lost 2 bases and the J gene lost 9 bases, with 8 bases spanning the gap. Here the CDR3 reads CASSEKEVSPLHF. CDR3 DNA sequence: TGTGCCAGCAGTGAAAAAGAGGTTTCACCCCTCCACTTT.

The V gene is TRBV28, the J gene TRBJ1-2, with D unclear. This CDR3 is built from 12 residues. V was cut by 2 bases and J by 8 bases, with 9 bases left in between. Germline V gives CDR1 MDHEN, CDR2 SYDVKM. The CDR3 spells CASSLRRRGYTF. CDR3 DNA: TGTGCCAGCAGTTTAAGGAGGCGAGGCTACACCTTC.

This chain connects TRBV29-1 to TRBJ2-5, with 12 positions matching TRBD1. From germline, CDR1 is SQVTM and CDR2 ANQGSEA. The V segment lost 5 bases and the J segment 4 bases; nucleotides outside the gene matches: 5. The CDR3 has 14 amino acids. CDR3 nucleotides: TGCAGCGTTTGTGGGACAGGGGGCGGAGAGACCCAGTACTTC. It is translated as CSVCGTGGGETQYF.

The chain has TRBV2 and TRBJ2-1; 11 nucleotides align to TRBD2. The V segment lost 8 bases and the J segment 4 bases; nucleotides outside the gene matches: 7. Germline V gene lookup returns CDR1 SNHLY and CDR2 FYNNEI. CDR3 length: 15 amino acids. The CDR3 DNA reads TGTGCCAGCTCGAGGCCTAGCGGGGGGTACAATGAGCAGTTCTTC. It specifies CASSRPSGGYNEQFF.

V usage is TRBV29-1 and J usage is TRBJ2-2, with 10 nucleotides matching TRBD2. The CDR3 runs 15 residues. Germline CDR1 and CDR2: SQVTM and ANQGSEA. V shed 3 bases and J 2 bases; nucleotides not matched to a gene: 3. The CDR3 region has the DNA TGCAGCGTTGATAGCGGGGGGTTAAACACCGGGGAGCTGTTTTTT. Translation: CSVDSGGLNTGELFF.

CDR3 residues: CASSAAFTGMNTEAFF. As DNA, the CDR3 is TGTGCCAGCAGCGCCGCTTTTACAGGGATGAACACTGAAGCTTTCTTT. The chain links TRBV27 to TRBJ1-1, with D possibly being TRBD1 (6 bases). The CDR3 totals 16 residues. V lost 6 bases and J 0 bases, leaving 17 bases between the germline ends. Germline V gene lookup returns CDR1 MNHEY and CDR2 SMNVEV (reference sequence).

This clone was recorded a few times. The J gene is TRBJ1-1, the V gene TRBV5-6; TRBD1 might be the D (6 bases). The CDR3 loop spans 16 amino acids. Germline assignment: CDR1 SGHDT and CDR2 YYEEEE. V was trimmed by 3 bases and J by 1 base, leaving 16 bases between them. CDR3 DNA: TGTGCCAGCAGCTCCACAGGGCTCGGGCCGAACACTGAAGCTTTCTTT. Translation gives CASSSTGLGPNTEAFF.

The chain's CDR3 is CASSRQGLMDTEAFF. CDR3 DNA sequence: TGTGCCAGCTCACGACAGGGTCTTATGGACACTGAAGCTTTCTTT. The rearrangement uses TRBV18 and TRBJ1-1; TRBD1 agrees at 7 bases. Germline V gene sequence: CDR1 KGHSH, CDR2 LQKENI. The CDR3 is 15 residues long. After removal of 4 bases from V and 3 bases from J, the junction contained 8 bases not matched to a gene.

The chain couples TRBV2 to TRBJ1-1; no reliable D call. V was pared by 1 base and J by 1 base, with 4 bases between. The CDR3 loop spans 13 amino acids. Germline lookup yields CDR1 SNHLY and CDR2 FYNNEI. DNA of the CDR3: TGTGCCAGCAGTGAAGGGGCGAACACTGAAGCTTTCTTT. The encoded protein is CASSEGANTEAFF.

The chain recombines TRBV29-1 with TRBJ1-1, with TRBD1 as a possible D gene (6 bases). The V end lost 3 bases, the J end lost 2 bases, and 22 bases lay between the germline ends. From germline, CDR1 is SQVTM and CDR2 ANQGSEA. The CDR3 contains 17 residues. This CDR3 is CSVDPGRDRGGNTEAFF. CDR3 DNA sequence: TGCAGCGTTGATCCGGGCAGGGACCGAGGGGGAAACACTGAAGCTTTCTTT.

The chain links TRBV27 to TRBJ1-6; no firm D call. Germline-derived CDR1 and CDR2 are MNHEY and SMNVEV (reference sequence). The CDR3 is made up of 13 amino acids. V lost 5 bases, J lost 5 bases, and 7 bases lay in between. The CDR3 DNA is TGTGCCAGCAGTACTAGAGATAATTCACCCCTCCACTTT. Translated: CASSTRDNSPLHF.

V gene TRBV5-4 combines with J gene TRBJ1-1; TRBD1 might be the D (5 bases). The CDR3 is 14 amino acids. Deletions cut 4 bases from V and 4 bases from J, with 14 bases between. In germline, CDR1 is SGHNT, CDR2 YYREEE (reference sequence). For the CDR3, the DNA is TGTGCCAGCAGCCCGTTTTTGGGGCCCACTGAAGCTTTCTTT. This codes for CASSPFLGPTEAFF.

V and J are TRBV7-8 and TRBJ2-1; no definite D call. V was cut by 3 bases and J by 1 base, with 10 bases left in between. CDR1 is SGHVS, CDR2 FQNEAQ, per germline. The CDR3 covers 15 residues. The CDR3 nucleotides are TGTGCCAGCAGCTTCGACCTAGGATCCTACAATGAGCAGTTCTTC. Translation gives CASSFDLGSYNEQFF.

The genes are TRBV11-1 and TRBJ2-1; 7 positions agree with TRBD1. V gave up 5 bases and J gave up 6 bases; unmatched junction bases: 7. The CDR3 covers 14 residues. From germline, CDR1 is SGHAT and CDR2 FQDESV (reference sequence). DNA for the CDR3: TGTGCCAGCAGCACACAGGCAGGGGGCAATGAGCAGTTCTTC. It specifies CASSTQAGGNEQFF.

V usage is TRBV5-6 and J usage is TRBJ1-4; 7 nucleotides align to TRBD1. The CDR3 is 16 residues long. CDR1 and CDR2 (germline): SGHDT, YYEEEE. V was pared by 4 bases and J by 4 bases, with 10 bases of the junction left unmatched. The CDR3 DNA follows: TGTGCCAGCAGCCACTACAGGGGACTGAGTAATGAAAAACTGTTTTTT. This encodes CASSHYRGLSNEKLFF.

CDR3 in amino acids: CASSKGHHGNTIYF. The CDR3 coding sequence is TGCGCCAGCAGCAAGGGACACCATGGAAACACCATATATTTT. V is TRBV5-1 and J is TRBJ1-3; D is perhaps TRBD1 (6 bases). The CDR3 has 14 residues. The V end lost 4 bases, the J end lost 3 bases, and 11 bases lay between the germline ends. Germline CDR1 and CDR2: SGHRS and YFSETQ.

The chain employs TRBV9 and TRBJ2-7; D gene uncertain. Germline values: CDR1 SGDLS, CDR2 YYNGEE. V was trimmed by 4 bases and J by 0 bases, leaving 8 bases between them. The CDR3 is 13 residues long. The CDR3 here is CASSPSGSYEQYV. The CDR3 region has the DNA TGTGCCAGCAGCCCTAGTGGCTCCTACGAGCAGTACGTC.

The V and J genes are TRBV5-1 and TRBJ1-1; possibly TRBD1 for D (5 bases). Germline V gives CDR1 SGHRS, CDR2 YFSETQ. Trimming took off 5 bases at V and 4 bases at J, with 21 bases between the two ends. This CDR3 region has 16 residues. CDR3 residues: CASSITPGGESTEAFF. In DNA, the CDR3 is TGCGCCAGCAGTATAACCCCCGGGGGGGAGAGCACTGAAGCTTTCTTT.

Regarding this clone: One end of the junction fails to match germline, which may point to a read error. The chain has TRBV10-3 and TRBJ1-1, with D tentatively TRBD1 (6 bases). This CDR3 region has 16 residues. CDR1 is ENHRY, CDR2 SYGVKD, per germline. CDR3 region: CAISSLLGGHRSEASF. CDR3 DNA: TGTGCCATCAGTTCACTCCTTGGGGGACACAGGAGTGAAGCTTCCTTT.

The rearrangement uses TRBV5-6 and TRBJ1-1; possible D gene TRBD1, 6 bases. The CDR3 runs to 15 residues. Germline V gene data show CDR1 as SGHDT and CDR2 as YYEEEE. Trimming removed 5 bases at V and 3 bases at J, with 17 bases between. This CDR3 is CASSRDTRTDTEAFF. The CDR3 coding sequence is TGTGCCAGCAGTCGGGACACCCGAACGGACACTGAAGCTTTCTTT.

The chain joins TRBV2 to TRBJ1-5; 12 nucleotides match TRBD1. From germline, CDR1 is SNHLY and CDR2 FYNNEI. This CDR3 is built from 19 residues. V lost 5 bases, J lost 1 base, and 12 bases stayed unmatched. DNA of the CDR3: TGTGCCAGCAGTAATCGACCGGGACAGGGGGCCTTAAGCAATCAGCCCCAGCATTTT. Amino acid sequence: CASSNRPGQGALSNQPQHF.

This rearrangement joins TRBV7-2 to TRBJ1-3; a weak D match, TRBD1 (5 bases). This CDR3 has 14 amino acids. The germline CDR1 and CDR2 sequences are SGHTA and FQGNSA. V shed 6 bases and J shed 1 base, with 10 bases lying between them. CDR3 in amino acids: CASRQTASGNTIYF. The CDR3 DNA reads TGTGCCAGCAGGCAGACAGCGTCTGGAAACACCATATATTTT.

The rearrangement uses TRBV4-2 and TRBJ1-1; TRBD1 might be the D (6 bases). Germline V gene sequence: CDR1 LGHNA, CDR2 YNFKEQ. The V and J ends lost 5 bases and 1 base respectively, with 8 bases between them. CDR3 length equals 13 residues. CDR3: CASSGQKNTEAFF. DNA for the CDR3: TGTGCCAGCAGCGGACAGAAGAACACTGAAGCTTTCTTT.

This clone showed up just a few times. The chain couples TRBV2 to TRBJ2-7, with D possibly matching TRBD2 (6 bases). Germline assignment: CDR1 SNHLY and CDR2 FYNNEI. The CDR3 has 14 residues. V was clipped by 6 bases and J by 1 base, with 13 bases between them. The CDR3 region is CASRERAMSYEQYF. In nucleotides, the CDR3 is TGTGCCAGCAGGGAGCGGGCGATGTCCTACGAGCAGTACTTC.